A selection of T cell receptor beta chains follows, all from one sample in a study of blood T cell repertoires in COVID-19. Method: immunoSEQ multiplex PCR; TCRdb's copy keeps in-frame clones and lacks some. The table has tens of thousands of clones, 85% to 90% seen once; the top ten hold around 4.1%. Sequenced input: peripheral blood. The receptors originated from a man aged 55 to 70 with acute or convalescent COVID-19. Both conserved end residues are part of each CDR3. Each record gives: J gene, V gene, clone size, D gene, CDR3 protein, CDR3 DNA. The D gene is left open where the match is weak. Clone size is not always given. Where it is, it says once, few, many or a class for expanded clones.

J: TRBJ1-2
V: TRBV28
size: -
D: TRBD1
CDR3: CASSPPGQLYGYTF
DNA: TGTGCCAGCAGCCCCCCGGGACAGCTCTATGGCTACACCTTC

J: TRBJ2-1
V: TRBV2
size: once
D: TRBD2
CDR3: CASSPGTSPFF
DNA: TGTGCCAGCAGTCCCGGGACTAGTCCGTTCTTC

J: TRBJ1-2
V: TRBV5-4
size: -
D: -
CDR3: CASSLSRTNYGYTF
DNA: TGTGCCAGCAGCTTGAGCAGGACTAACTATGGCTACACCTTC

J: TRBJ1-1
V: TRBV14
size: -
D: -
CDR3: CASSRFTGGPPEGEAFF
DNA: TGTGCCAGCAGCCGCTTTACCGGCGGCCCCCCCGAGGGTGAAGCTTTCTTT

J: TRBJ2-1
V: TRBV7-2
size: -
D: TRBD2
CDR3: CASSERLAGNEQFF
DNA: TGTGCCAGCAGCGAAAGACTAGCAGGTAATGAGCAGTTCTTC

J: TRBJ2-3
V: TRBV6-4
size: -
D: -
CDR3: CASSDSWQRTDTQYF
DNA: TGTGCCAGCAGTGACTCTTGGCAACGCACAGATACGCAGTATTTT

J: TRBJ1-1
V: TRBV10-1
size: -
D: -
CDR3: CARATRLNTEAFF
DNA: TGCGCCAGAGCTACTCGCCTGAACACTGAAGCTTTCTTT

J: TRBJ2-1
V: TRBV5-1
size: -
D: -
CDR3: CASSHRTALSHNEQFF
DNA: TGCGCCAGCAGCCACAGGACAGCCCTGTCCCACAATGAGCAGTTCTTC

J: TRBJ1-4
V: TRBV2
size: once
D: -
CDR3: CASSGQVYEKLFF
DNA: TGTGCCAGCAGTGGACAGGTATATGAAAAACTGTTTTTT

J: TRBJ2-7
V: TRBV2
size: -
D: -
CDR3: CASGSLTYEQYF
DNA: TGTGCCAGCGGGAGCCTTACCTACGAGCAGTACTTC

J: TRBJ2-7
V: TRBV4-2
size: -
D: -
CDR3: CASSQGGGWAYEQYF
DNA: TGTGCCAGCAGCCAAGGAGGGGGATGGGCCTACGAGCAGTACTTC

J: TRBJ2-7
V: TRBV4-2
size: -
D: -
CDR3: CASSPGAASRYEQYF
DNA: TGTGCCAGCAGCCCAGGGGCGGCTAGTCGGTACGAGCAGTACTTC

J: TRBJ2-1
V: TRBV7-6
size: -
D: TRBD2
CDR3: CASSPRTSGNYNEQFF
DNA: TGTGCCAGCAGCCCTCGGACTAGCGGGAACTACAATGAGCAGTTCTTC

J: TRBJ1-1
V: TRBV5-1
size: once
D: TRBD1
CDR3: CASSNRQGQNTEAFF
DNA: TGCGCCAGCAGCAACCGACAGGGCCAGAACACTGAAGCTTTCTTT

J: TRBJ2-1
V: TRBV9
size: -
D: -
CDR3: CASSVVSYEQFF
DNA: TGTGCCAGCAGCGTAGTTAGTTATGAGCAGTTCTTC

J: TRBJ1-3
V: TRBV9
size: -
D: -
CDR3: CASSGQGTHSGNTIYF
DNA: TGTGCCAGCAGCGGCCAGGGTACCCACTCTGGAAACACCATATATTTT

J: TRBJ1-2
V: TRBV10-3
size: -
D: -
CDR3: CAISELGRAYGYTF
DNA: TGTGCCATCAGTGAGCTCGGCAGGGCCTATGGCTACACCTTC

J: TRBJ2-1
V: TRBV7-3
size: -
D: TRBD1
CDR3: CASSLTGTAYNEQFF
DNA: TGTGCCAGCAGCTTAACGGGGACAGCTTACAATGAGCAGTTCTTC

J: TRBJ1-1
V: TRBV12-5
size: -
D: TRBD1
CDR3: CASSQGARVEAFF
DNA: TGTGCTAGTTCTCAGGGGGCAAGGGTTGAAGCTTTCTTT

J: TRBJ1-1
V: TRBV19
size: -
D: TRBD1
CDR3: CASRRQGEGTEAFF
DNA: TGTGCCAGTAGGCGACAGGGGGAGGGCACTGAAGCTTTCTTT

J: TRBJ2-5
V: TRBV7-2
size: -
D: TRBD2
CDR3: CASGSGLAGGGTQYF
DNA: TGTGCCAGCGGATCAGGACTAGCGGGGGGCGGGACCCAGTACTTC

J: TRBJ2-5
V: TRBV20-1
size: -
D: -
CDR3: CSASASGRPQQTQYF
DNA: TGCAGTGCTAGTGCCAGCGGTCGACCTCAGCAGACCCAGTACTTC

J: TRBJ1-2
V: TRBV28
size: once
D: -
CDR3: CASNRGDLYGYTF
DNA: TGTGCCAGCAACCGGGGGGATCTCTATGGCTACACCTTC

J: TRBJ2-5
V: TRBV5-5
size: -
D: -
CDR3: CASSLQGWSWETQYF
DNA: TGTGCCAGCAGCTTGCAGGGTTGGAGTTGGGAGACCCAGTACTTC

J: TRBJ2-7
V: TRBV27
size: -
D: -
CDR3: CPQRGSSYEQYF
DNA: TGTCCTCAAAGGGGAAGCTCCTACGAGCAGTACTTC

J: TRBJ1-2
V: TRBV5-1
size: -
D: -
CDR3: CASSGERGYGYTF
DNA: TGCGCCAGCAGCGGGGAGAGAGGCTATGGCTACACCTTC

J: TRBJ2-2
V: TRBV3-1/TRBV3-2
size: -
D: TRBD1
CDR3: CASSRPRNRGAGELFF
DNA: TGTGCCAGCAGCCGTCCCCGGAACAGGGGAGCCGGGGAGCTGTTTTTT

J: TRBJ2-5
V: TRBV5-1
size: -
D: -
CDR3: CASSLGQPQETQYF
DNA: TGCGCCAGCAGCCTAGGACAGCCTCAAGAGACCCAGTACTTC

J: TRBJ1-1
V: TRBV4-3
size: -
D: -
CDR3: CASSQTAGVTEAFF
DNA: TGCGCCAGCAGCCAAACCGCAGGGGTCACTGAAGCTTTCTTT

J: TRBJ2-2
V: TRBV30
size: -
D: -
CDR3: CAWRGWRDGELFF
DNA: TGTGCCTGGAGGGGTTGGCGGGACGGGGAGCTGTTTTTT

J: TRBJ2-3
V: TRBV9
size: -
D: TRBD2
CDR3: CASSVEAHSGTKQYF
DNA: TGTGCCAGCAGCGTAGAAGCCCACTCCGGGACTAAGCAGTATTTT

J: TRBJ2-5
V: TRBV3-1/TRBV3-2
size: few
D: TRBD2
CDR3: CASSMSSGGFQETQYF
DNA: TGTGCCAGCAGCATGTCTAGCGGGGGGTTCCAAGAGACCCAGTACTTC

J: TRBJ1-5
V: TRBV14
size: -
D: TRBD1
CDR3: CASSHRSQGAPQHF
DNA: TGTGCCAGCAGCCACCGCTCTCAGGGGGCGCCCCAGCATTTT

J: TRBJ2-1
V: TRBV7-2
size: -
D: TRBD1
CDR3: CASSLPGTAYNEQFF
DNA: TGTGCCAGCAGCTTACCCGGGACAGCCTACAATGAGCAGTTCTTC

J: TRBJ2-1
V: TRBV3-1/TRBV3-2
size: few
D: TRBD1
CDR3: CASSTDRGPYNEQFF
DNA: TGTGCCAGCAGCACGGACAGGGGGCCCTACAATGAGCAGTTCTTC

J: TRBJ1-2
V: TRBV6-5
size: -
D: -
CDR3: CASTRGGRGGYGYTF
DNA: TGTGCCAGCACTCGAGGCGGTCGGGGAGGCTATGGCTACACCTTC

J: TRBJ1-2
V: TRBV7-2
size: -
D: TRBD1
CDR3: CASSPTGTDYGYTF
DNA: TGTGCCAGCAGCCCGACAGGGACCGACTATGGCTACACCTTC

J: TRBJ1-3
V: TRBV10-3
size: -
D: -
CDR3: CAIRLREGNTIYF
DNA: TGTGCAATTCGGCTCCGGGAAGGAAACACCATATATTTT

J: TRBJ2-2
V: TRBV4-3
size: few
D: TRBD2
CDR3: CASSQDLLAGVGKLFF
DNA: TGCGCCAGCAGCCAAGATCTTCTAGCGGGGGTGGGGAAGCTGTTTTTT

J: TRBJ2-1
V: TRBV11-3
size: -
D: -
CDR3: CASSLSTVNEQFF
DNA: TGTGCCAGCAGCTTAAGTACTGTAAATGAGCAGTTCTTC

J: TRBJ1-1
V: TRBV25-1
size: -
D: -
CDR3: CASSDTGQPLRAFF
DNA: TGTGCCAGCAGTGATACCGGACAGCCCCTAAGGGCTTTCTTT

J: TRBJ2-1
V: TRBV30
size: -
D: -
CDR3: CAWRIAYNEQFF
DNA: TGTGCCTGGAGAATCGCCTACAATGAGCAGTTCTTC

J: TRBJ1-5
V: TRBV27
size: -
D: -
CDR3: CASSFRQGNQPQHF
DNA: TGTGCCAGCAGTTTTCGACAGGGCAATCAGCCCCAGCATTTT

J: TRBJ1-4
V: TRBV27
size: -
D: -
CDR3: CASSRNDRPNEKLFF
DNA: TGTGCCAGCAGTCGGAACGACAGGCCTAATGAAAAACTGTTTTTT

J: TRBJ2-3
V: TRBV5-4
size: -
D: -
CDR3: CASSLAPTLADTQYF
DNA: TGTGCCAGCAGCTTGGCCCCAACCCTAGCGGATACGCAGTATTTT

J: TRBJ2-7
V: TRBV30
size: -
D: -
CDR3: CAWSVRLESYEQYF
DNA: TGTGCCTGGAGTGTACGACTGGAGTCCTACGAGCAGTACTTC

J: TRBJ2-7
V: TRBV5-1
size: -
D: -
CDR3: CASTGTPSYEQYF
DNA: TGCGCCAGCACCGGGACACCCTCCTACGAGCAGTACTTC

J: TRBJ1-2
V: TRBV29-1
size: -
D: TRBD1
CDR3: CSVTGANYYGYTF
DNA: TGCAGCGTGACAGGGGCTAACTACTATGGCTACACCTTC

J: TRBJ2-7
V: TRBV5-6
size: -
D: -
CDR3: CASSPLGRSSYEQYF
DNA: TGTGCCAGCAGCCCTCTGGGCAGATCCTCCTACGAGCAGTACTTC

J: TRBJ1-4
V: TRBV9
size: -
D: -
CDR3: CASSVSLSRGEEKLFF
DNA: TGTGCCAGCAGCGTCAGCCTCAGCCGGGGAGAGGAAAAACTGTTTTTT

J: TRBJ1-5
V: TRBV29-1
size: -
D: TRBD1
CDR3: CSVKGQYSNQPQHF
DNA: TGCAGCGTTAAGGGACAGTATAGCAATCAGCCCCAGCATTTT

J: TRBJ2-5
V: TRBV12-5
size: -
D: -
CDR3: CASGFYSQETQYF
DNA: TGTGCTAGTGGTTTTTACTCCCAAGAGACCCAGTACTTC

J: TRBJ2-3
V: TRBV7-9
size: -
D: -
CDR3: CASSHGAVAVKPSTDTQYF
DNA: TGTGCCAGCAGCCACGGAGCGGTAGCGGTGAAACCTAGCACAGATACGCAGTATTTT

J: TRBJ2-3
V: TRBV2
size: -
D: TRBD2
CDR3: CASTGVGGGPDTQYF
DNA: TGTGCCAGCACGGGGGTCGGGGGGGGCCCAGATACGCAGTATTTT

J: TRBJ2-7
V: TRBV4-2
size: -
D: TRBD2
CDR3: CASSQETGGRYEQYF
DNA: TGTGCCAGCAGCCAAGAAACGGGAGGGCGGTACGAGCAGTACTTC

J: TRBJ2-1
V: TRBV23-1
size: -
D: TRBD2
CDR3: CASSQSALSGRSNEQFF
DNA: TGCGCCAGCAGTCAATCGGCACTAAGCGGGAGGAGCAATGAGCAGTTCTTC

J: TRBJ2-7
V: TRBV19
size: -
D: -
CDR3: CASSIPSRASDEQYF
DNA: TGTGCCAGTAGTATCCCTTCCAGGGCCTCCGACGAGCAGTACTTC

J: TRBJ1-4
V: TRBV4-1
size: -
D: -
CDR3: CASSHNTGYTNEKLFF
DNA: TGCGCCAGCAGCCACAACACAGGGTACACTAATGAAAAACTGTTTTTT

J: TRBJ1-6
V: TRBV5-1
size: -
D: TRBD1
CDR3: CASSWGTVLNSPLHF
DNA: TGCGCCAGCAGCTGGGGGACAGTCCTGAATTCACCCCTCCACTTT